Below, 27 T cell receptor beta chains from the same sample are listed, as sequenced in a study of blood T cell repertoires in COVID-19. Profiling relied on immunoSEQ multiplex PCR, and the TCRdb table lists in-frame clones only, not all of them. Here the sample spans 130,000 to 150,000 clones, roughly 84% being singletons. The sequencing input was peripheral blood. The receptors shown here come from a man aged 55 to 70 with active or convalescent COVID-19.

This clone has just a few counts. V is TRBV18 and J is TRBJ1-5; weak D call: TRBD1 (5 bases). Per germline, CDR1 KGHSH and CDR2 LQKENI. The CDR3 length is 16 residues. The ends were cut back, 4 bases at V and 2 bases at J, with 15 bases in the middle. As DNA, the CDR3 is TGTGCCAGCTCACTCAGACAGACCCATGGCAATCAGCCCCAGCATTTT. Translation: CASSLRQTHGNQPQHF.

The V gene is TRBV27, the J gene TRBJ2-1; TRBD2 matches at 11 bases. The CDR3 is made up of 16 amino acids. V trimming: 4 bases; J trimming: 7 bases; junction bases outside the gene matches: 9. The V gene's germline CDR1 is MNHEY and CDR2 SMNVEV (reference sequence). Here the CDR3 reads CASSYLSGGARNEQFF. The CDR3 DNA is TGTGCCAGCAGTTACCTTAGCGGGGGGGCGCGGAATGAGCAGTTCTTC.

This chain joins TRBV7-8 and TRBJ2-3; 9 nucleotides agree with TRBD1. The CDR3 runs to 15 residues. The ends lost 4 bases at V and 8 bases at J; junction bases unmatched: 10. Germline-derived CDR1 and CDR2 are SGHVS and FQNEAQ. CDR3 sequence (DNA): TGTGCCAGCAGCTCCCGAACAGGGGGCGATGCTACGCAGTATTTT. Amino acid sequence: CASSSRTGGDATQYF.

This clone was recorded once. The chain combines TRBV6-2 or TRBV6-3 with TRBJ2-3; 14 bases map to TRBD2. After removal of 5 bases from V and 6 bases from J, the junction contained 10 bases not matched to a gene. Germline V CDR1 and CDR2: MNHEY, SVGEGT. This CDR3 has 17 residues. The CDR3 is CASSDGTSGGPWDTQYF. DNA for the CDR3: TGTGCCAGCAGTGACGGGACTAGCGGGGGTCCGTGGGATACGCAGTATTTT.

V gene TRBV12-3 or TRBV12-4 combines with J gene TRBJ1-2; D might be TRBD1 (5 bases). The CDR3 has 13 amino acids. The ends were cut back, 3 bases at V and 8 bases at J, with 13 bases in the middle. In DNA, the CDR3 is TGTGCCAGCAGTTTGTGGCAGGGTCAAGGCTACACCTTC. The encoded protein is CASSLWQGQGYTF.

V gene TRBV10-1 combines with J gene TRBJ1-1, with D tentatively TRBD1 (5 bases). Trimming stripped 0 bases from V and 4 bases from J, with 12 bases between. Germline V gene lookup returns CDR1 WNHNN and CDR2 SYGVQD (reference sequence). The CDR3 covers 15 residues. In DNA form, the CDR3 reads TGCGCCAGCAGTGAGTCCAGGGAAGGTTTCACTGAAGCTTTCTTT. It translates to CASSESREGFTEAFF.

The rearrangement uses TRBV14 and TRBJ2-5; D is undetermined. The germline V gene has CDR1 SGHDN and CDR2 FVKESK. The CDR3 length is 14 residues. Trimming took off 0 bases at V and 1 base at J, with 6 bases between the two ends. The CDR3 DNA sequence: TGTGCCAGCAGCCAAGATCTTGTCCAAGAGACCCAGTACTTC. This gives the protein CASSQDLVQETQYF. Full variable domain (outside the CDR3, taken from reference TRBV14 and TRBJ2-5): EAGVTQFPSHSVIEKGQTVTLRCDPISGHDNLYWYRRVMGKEIKFLLHFVKESKQDESGMPNNRFLAERTGGTYSTLKVQPAELEDSGVYFCASSQDLVQETQYFGPGTRLLVL.

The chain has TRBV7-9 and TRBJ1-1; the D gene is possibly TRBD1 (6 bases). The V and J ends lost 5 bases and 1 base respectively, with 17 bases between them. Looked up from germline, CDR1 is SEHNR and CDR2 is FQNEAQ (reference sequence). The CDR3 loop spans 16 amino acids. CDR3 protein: CASSPPGHLENTEAFF. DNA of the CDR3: TGTGCCAGCAGCCCCCCGGGACATCTAGAGAACACTGAAGCTTTCTTT.

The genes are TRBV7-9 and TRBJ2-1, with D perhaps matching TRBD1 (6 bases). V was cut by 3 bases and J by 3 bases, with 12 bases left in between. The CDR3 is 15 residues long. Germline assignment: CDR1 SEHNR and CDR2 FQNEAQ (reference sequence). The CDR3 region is CASSFGTGNYNEQFF. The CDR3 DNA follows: TGTGCCAGCAGCTTTGGAACAGGGAACTACAATGAGCAGTTCTTC.

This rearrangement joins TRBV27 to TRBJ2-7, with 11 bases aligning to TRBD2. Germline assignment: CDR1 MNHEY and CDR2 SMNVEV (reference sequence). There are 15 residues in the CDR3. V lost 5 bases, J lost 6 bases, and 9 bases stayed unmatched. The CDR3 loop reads CASSPSTSGSVEQYV. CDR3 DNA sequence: TGTGCCAGCAGTCCTTCCACTAGCGGGAGTGTCGAGCAGTACGTC.

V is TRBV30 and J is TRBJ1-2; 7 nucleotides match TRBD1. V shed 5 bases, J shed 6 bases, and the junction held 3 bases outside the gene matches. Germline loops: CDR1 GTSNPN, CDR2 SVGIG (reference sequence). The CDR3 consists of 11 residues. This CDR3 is CAWDRAHGYTF. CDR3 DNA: TGTGCCTGGGACAGGGCCCATGGCTACACCTTC.

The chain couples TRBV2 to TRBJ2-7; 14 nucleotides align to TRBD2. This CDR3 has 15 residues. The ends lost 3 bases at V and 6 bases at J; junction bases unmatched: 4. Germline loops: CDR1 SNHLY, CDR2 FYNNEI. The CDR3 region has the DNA TGTGCCAGCAGTGATGGGGGACTAGCGGGAGTCGAGCAGTACGTC. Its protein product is CASSDGGLAGVEQYV.

CDR3 sequence: CASSISGGNQETQYF. The CDR3 DNA reads as TGTGCCAGTAGTATTTCAGGGGGCAACCAAGAGACCCAGTACTTC. The chain carries TRBV19 and TRBJ2-5, with 8 bases lining up with TRBD1. CDR3 length: 15 amino acids. Germline V gene data show CDR1 as LNHDA and CDR2 as SQIVND (reference sequence). V lost 3 bases, J lost 0 bases, and 3 bases stayed unmatched.

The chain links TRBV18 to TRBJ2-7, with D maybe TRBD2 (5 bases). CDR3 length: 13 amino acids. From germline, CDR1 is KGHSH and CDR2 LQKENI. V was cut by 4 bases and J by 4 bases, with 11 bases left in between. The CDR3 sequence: CASSRTGRYEQYF. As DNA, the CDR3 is TGTGCCAGCTCACGGACTGGACGGTACGAGCAGTACTTC.

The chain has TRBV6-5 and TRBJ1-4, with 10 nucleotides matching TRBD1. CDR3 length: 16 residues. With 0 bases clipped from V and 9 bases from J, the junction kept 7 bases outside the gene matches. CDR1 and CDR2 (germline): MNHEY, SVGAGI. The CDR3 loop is CASSYSSGTGDKKLFF. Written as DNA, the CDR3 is TGTGCCAGCAGTTACTCCTCCGGGACAGGGGATAAAAAACTGTTTTTT.

The CDR3 loop reads CASSELAGINEQFF. In DNA, the CDR3 is TGTGCCAGCAGTGAACTAGCGGGTATCAATGAGCAGTTCTTC. The chain employs TRBV2 and TRBJ2-1; 8 positions agree with TRBD2. The CDR3 sequence is 14 residues long. After removal of 2 bases from V and 6 bases from J, the junction contained 3 bases not matched to a gene. Germline V CDR1 and CDR2: SNHLY, FYNNEI.

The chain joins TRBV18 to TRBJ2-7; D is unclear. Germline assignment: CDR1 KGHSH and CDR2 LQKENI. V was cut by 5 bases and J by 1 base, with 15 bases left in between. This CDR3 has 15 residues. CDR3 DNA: TGTGCCAGCTCAGGTGGGTTTGGGCAGTCCTACGAGCAGTACTTC. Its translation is CASSGGFGQSYEQYF.

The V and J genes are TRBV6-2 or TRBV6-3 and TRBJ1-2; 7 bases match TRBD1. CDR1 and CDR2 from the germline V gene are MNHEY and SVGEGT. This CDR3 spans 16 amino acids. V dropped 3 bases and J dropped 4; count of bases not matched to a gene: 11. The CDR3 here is CASSYSGTDDLYGYTF. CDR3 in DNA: TGTGCCAGCAGTTATTCCGGGACAGATGACCTCTATGGCTACACCTTC.

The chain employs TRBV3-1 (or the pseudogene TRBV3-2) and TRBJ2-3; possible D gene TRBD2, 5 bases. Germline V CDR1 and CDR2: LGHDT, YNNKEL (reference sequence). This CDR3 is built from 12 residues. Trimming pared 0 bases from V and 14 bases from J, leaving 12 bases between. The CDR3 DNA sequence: TGTGCCAGCAGCCAAGATAGGAGGTTTCGGTATTTT. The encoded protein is CASSQDRRFRYF.

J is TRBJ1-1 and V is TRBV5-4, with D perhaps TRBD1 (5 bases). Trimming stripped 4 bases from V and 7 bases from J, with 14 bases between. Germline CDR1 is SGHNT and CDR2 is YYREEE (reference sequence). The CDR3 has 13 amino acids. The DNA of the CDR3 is TGTGCCAGCAGCCCATTTACAGGAGATGAAGCTTTCTTT. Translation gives CASSPFTGDEAFF. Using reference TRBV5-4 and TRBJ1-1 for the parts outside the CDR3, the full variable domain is ETGVTQSPTHLIKTRGQQVTLRCSSQSGHNTVSWYQQALGQGPQFIFQYYREEENGRGNFPPRFSGLQFPNYSSELNVNALELDDSALYLCASSPFTGDEAFFGQGTRLTVV.

CDR3 bases: TGTGCCAGCAGTTACAACGTTCTGGGACAGGGCAGCAATCAGCCCCAGCATTTT. It yields the protein CASSYNVLGQGSNQPQHF. The chain recombines TRBV6-2 or TRBV6-3 with TRBJ1-5; 9 bases map to TRBD1. The CDR3 spans 18 residues. The V gene end was trimmed by 2 bases and the J gene end by 1 base; junction bases not matched to a gene: 9. CDR1 MNHEY and CDR2 SVGEGT come from the germline V gene.

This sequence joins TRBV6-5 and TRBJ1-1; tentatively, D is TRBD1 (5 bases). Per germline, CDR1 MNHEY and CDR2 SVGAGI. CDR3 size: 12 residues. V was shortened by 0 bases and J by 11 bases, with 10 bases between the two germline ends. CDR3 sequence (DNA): TGTGCCAGCAGTTACTCTGGCAGGGATGCTTTCTTT. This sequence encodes CASSYSGRDAFF.

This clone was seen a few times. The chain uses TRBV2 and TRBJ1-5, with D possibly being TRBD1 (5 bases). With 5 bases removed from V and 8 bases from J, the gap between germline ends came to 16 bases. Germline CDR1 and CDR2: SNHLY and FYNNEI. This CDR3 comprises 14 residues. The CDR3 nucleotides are TGTGCCAGCAGTCCTCCGGGGGGGGTTAAGCCCCAGCATTTT. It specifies CASSPPGGVKPQHF.

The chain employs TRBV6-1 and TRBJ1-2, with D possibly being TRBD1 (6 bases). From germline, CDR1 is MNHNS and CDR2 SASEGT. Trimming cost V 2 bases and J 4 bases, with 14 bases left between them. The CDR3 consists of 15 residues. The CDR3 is CASSEFGGRGYGYTF. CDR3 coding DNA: TGTGCCAGCAGTGAATTCGGGGGGCGAGGCTATGGCTACACCTTC.

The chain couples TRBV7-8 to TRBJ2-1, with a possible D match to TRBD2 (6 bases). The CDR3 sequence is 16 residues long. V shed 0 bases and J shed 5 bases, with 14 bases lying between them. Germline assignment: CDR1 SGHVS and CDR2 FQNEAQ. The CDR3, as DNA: TGTGCCAGCAGCTTAGCTGGTCGGGAGTTAGACAATGAGCAGTTCTTC. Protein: CASSLAGRELDNEQFF.

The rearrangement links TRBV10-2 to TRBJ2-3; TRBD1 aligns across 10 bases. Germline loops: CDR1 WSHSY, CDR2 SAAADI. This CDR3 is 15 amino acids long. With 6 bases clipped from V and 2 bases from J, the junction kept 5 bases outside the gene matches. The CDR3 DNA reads TGCGCCAGCAGGGGGACAGGGGCCCTCACAGATACGCAGTATTTT. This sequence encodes CASRGTGALTDTQYF.

Here the CDR3 reads CASSPGQNTEAFF. CDR3 DNA: TGTGCCAGCAGCCCCGGACAGAACACTGAAGCTTTCTTT. V and J are TRBV11-2 and TRBJ1-1; D is perhaps TRBD1 (5 bases). The germline V gene encodes CDR1 SGHAT and CDR2 FQNNGV. Trimming took 5 bases from V and 1 from J, leaving 8 bases between them. The CDR3 is 13 amino acids. The whole variable domain, filled in from reference TRBV11-2 and TRBJ1-1, reads EAGVAQSPRYKIIEKRQSVAFWCNPISGHATLYWYQQILGQGPKLLIQFQNNGVVDDSQLPKDRFSAERLKGVDSTLKIQPAKLEDSAVYLCASSPGQNTEAFFGQGTRLTVV.